The subject of this entry is one T cell receptor (beta chain). These data come from a study of blood T cell repertoires in COVID-19. About the research overall: Samples of COVID-19 (acute and convalescent) were obtained from the United States, Italy and Spain. PBMCs, B-cell-depleted T cells, or T cells were the source of the cDNA or gDNA that made up the material.

Authors' data handling: Quantification of nucleated cells was approximated via reference gene primer amplification. Clones were read by immunoSEQ multiplex PCR, and TCRdb kept only the in-frame ones, dropping some. V, J and clone size derive from that table, while D and trimming were established from the DNA sequence. The table has about 200,000 clones, about 95% seen once. Seattle cases were enrolled at active infection and followed longitudinally. The germline V gene has CDR1 PRHDT and CDR2 FYEKMQ (reference sequence). This CDR3 comprises 16 residues. V was clipped by 5 bases and J by 5 bases, with 16 bases between them.

Sample: peripheral blood. This TCR came from a man in his thirties or forties with COVID-19, enrolled during active disease. This sequence joins TRBV13 and TRBJ1-6; D unresolved. The CDR3 loop is CASSPYATANNSPLHF. In DNA form, the CDR3 reads TGTGCCAGCAGCCCTTACGCTACAGCCAATAATTCACCCCTCCACTTT.